What follows are 27 T cell receptor beta chains derived from one specimen sequenced in a study of blood T cells in healthy people across ages. It was with a sample-barcoded 5' primer and a J-beta primer mix that a second PCR of roughly 7 to 12 cycles was run. Using its own MiXCR run on the 5' RACE reads, TCRdb lists one record per CDR3 protein. The sample has over 300,000 distinct CDR3 sequences, roughly half seen once; the top ten hold about 54%. Sequenced material: blood. The receptors stem from a man between 60 and 70 years old in good health.

This sequence joins TRBV9 and TRBJ2-5; no definite D call. Deletions cut 3 bases from V and 5 bases from J, with 14 bases between. CDR3 length equals 14 residues. Germline CDR1 and CDR2: SGDLS and YYNGEE. The CDR3 is CASSATRPEETQYF. The CDR3 DNA is TGTGCCAGCAGCGCGACCCGACCGGAGGAGACCCAGTACTTC. Filled out from reference TRBV9 and TRBJ2-5, the complete variable domain reads DSGVTQTPKHLITATGQRVTLRCSPRSGDLSVYWYQQSLDQGLQFLIQYYNGEERAKGNILERFSAQQFPDLHSELNLSSLELGDSALYFCASSATRPEETQYFGPGTRLLVL.

The rearrangement uses TRBV27 and TRBJ2-3; D is uncertain. Trimming took off 6 bases at V and 3 bases at J, with 13 bases between the two ends. The germline V gene encodes CDR1 MNHEY and CDR2 SMNVEV (reference sequence). CDR3 length equals 14 residues. The DNA for the CDR3 is TGTGCCAGCAGCTCCGGTGGGGTAACAGATACGCAGTATTTT. Encoded protein: CASSSGGVTDTQYF.

This CDR3 reads CSAAGTGETQYF. In nucleotides, the CDR3 is TGCAGCGCGGCCGGGACTGGGGAGACCCAGTACTTC. The rearrangement uses TRBV29-1 and TRBJ2-7, with a possible D match to TRBD2 (6 bases). The J call may be mistaken, given a closer DNA end match to TRBJ2-5. Germline V gene data show CDR1 as SQVTM and CDR2 as ANQGSEA. The CDR3 is 12 residues long.

As regards this clonotype: Since a much larger clone is just one base distant, this may be a read error. The V gene is TRBV10-2, the J gene TRBJ2-1, with no clear D. V lost 4 bases and J lost 4, with 8 bases in between. The CDR3 runs to 13 residues. Germline values: CDR1 WSHSY, CDR2 SAAADI. CDR3 sequence (DNA): TGCGCCAGCAGTGGGATCCCTTACAATGAGCAGTTCTTC. Encoded protein: CASSGIPYNEQFF.

The table lists this clonotype with many counts. This chain connects TRBV11-3 to TRBJ2-1; D perhaps matches TRBD2 (6 bases). This CDR3 region has 14 residues. Germline-derived CDR1 and CDR2 are SGHNT and YENEEA. V dropped 2 bases and J dropped 8 bases, with 13 bases sitting between them. CDR3 in amino acids: CASSLPGSRDEQFF. The DNA of the CDR3 is TGTGCCAGCAGCTTACCCGGGAGCAGGGATGAGCAGTTCTTC.

Concerning this clonotype itself: At one of its ends the junction is not consistent with the germline gene, which may arise from a read error. The J gene is TRBJ2-5, the V gene TRBV10-1; D ambiguous. Germline V CDR1 and CDR2: WNHNN, SYGVQD (reference sequence). The CDR3 contains 13 residues. The DNA for the CDR3 is TGCACCAGCAGTCCCTCGGCCCAAGAGACCCAGTACTTC. It yields the protein CTSSPSAQETQYF.

This chain connects TRBV7-2 to TRBJ1-6; D unresolved. Germline CDR1 reads SGHTA; CDR2 reads FQGNSA. V shed 2 bases and J shed 10 bases, with 6 bases lying between them. This CDR3 comprises 12 residues. CDR3 DNA sequence: TGTGCCAGCAGCTTAATAGGGTCACCCCTCCACTTT. This sequence encodes CASSLIGSPLHF.

As to this clonotype: At one boundary the junction diverges from the germline segment, which might be a read error. CDR3 nucleotide sequence: TGTGTCAGCAGCTTAGGACAGGGGGCCCCCTACGAGCAGTACTTC. This codes for CVSSLGQGAPYEQYF. The chain has TRBV11-2 and TRBJ2-7; 11 bases match TRBD1. The CDR3 extends over 15 amino acids. Germline values: CDR1 SGHAT, CDR2 FQNNGV.

The CDR3 bases are TGTGCCAGCAGCTTATTCCCTTCCCAGCGGTACTTC. Protein product: CASSLFPSQRYF. This rearrangement joins TRBV7-2 to TRBJ2-5; D is unresolved. The V end lost 2 bases, the J end lost 13 bases, and 14 bases lay between the germline ends. Germline assignment: CDR1 SGHTA and CDR2 FQGNSA. CDR3 length: 12 amino acids. The full variable domain, completed using reference TRBV7-2 and TRBJ2-5, is GAGVSQSPSNKVTEKGKDVELRCDPISGHTALYWYRQSLGQGLEFLIYFQGNSAPDKSGLPSDRFSAERTGGSVSTLTIQRTQQEDSAVYLCASSLFPSQRYFGPGTRLLVL.

V usage is TRBV7-2 and J usage is TRBJ2-5; D is possibly TRBD1 or TRBD2 (5 bases each). The CDR3 runs 14 residues. V shed 5 bases and J shed 11 bases, with 21 bases lying between them. The germline V gene encodes CDR1 SGHTA and CDR2 FQGNSA. The CDR3 region has the DNA TGTGCCAGCAGCAGAGACCGCTATATGGGGGAGCAGTACTTC. Protein product: CASSRDRYMGEQYF.

This chain uses TRBV5-1 with TRBJ2-7, with D perhaps matching TRBD1 or TRBD2 (5 bases each). The CDR3 spans 14 residues. Germline V lookup: CDR1 SGHRS, CDR2 YFSETQ. The V gene lost 3 bases and the J gene lost 7 bases, with 17 bases spanning the gap. The CDR3 sequence: CASSSGTLALEQYF. The CDR3 bases are TGCGCCAGCAGCTCCGGGACCCTCGCCCTGGAGCAGTACTTC.

The chain uses TRBV20-1 and TRBJ2-5; 10 bases are shared with TRBD2. The length of the CDR3 is 16 residues. Germline trimming cut 8 bases from V and 11 bases from J; bases unmatched to any gene: 23. Germline CDR1 is DFQATT and CDR2 is SNEGSKA (reference sequence). CDR3 in amino acids: CSPYIERGGHYNEQYF. The CDR3 nucleotides read TGCAGTCCCTATATAGAGCGGGGGGGCCATTACAATGAGCAGTACTTC.

This clonotype was detected only a few times. This chain joins TRBV7-2 and TRBJ2-1; 7 bases are shared with TRBD2. V was clipped by 2 bases and J by 3 bases; unmatched bases: 10. Germline loops: CDR1 SGHTA, CDR2 FQGNSA. The CDR3 runs 17 residues. CDR3 residues: CASSLFGSGSIYNEQFF. The CDR3 nucleotides read TGTGCCAGCAGCTTATTTGGTAGCGGGTCTATCTACAATGAGCAGTTCTTC.

This clonotype has only a few counts. The chain recombines TRBV29-1 with TRBJ2-3, with 7 nucleotides matching TRBD1. This CDR3 is built from 15 residues. Trimming cost V 2 bases and J 4 bases; bases outside gene matches: 9. Germline CDR1 reads SQVTM; CDR2 reads ANQGSEA. The chain's CDR3 is CSVEWGHRGADTQYF. The CDR3 DNA sequence: TGCAGCGTTGAATGGGGCCACAGGGGAGCAGATACGCAGTATTTT.

The genes are TRBV6-5 and TRBJ2-1; TRBD2 agrees at 10 bases. CDR3 size: 15 residues. Germline V gives CDR1 MNHEY, CDR2 SVGAGI. Trimming cost V 8 bases and J 2 bases; bases outside gene matches: 6. CDR3 in DNA: TGTGCCAGCGGAACAACTAGCGGGGCCTACAATGAGCAGTTCTTC. Its protein is CASGTTSGAYNEQFF.

The V call is TRBV7-9, the J call TRBJ1-6; no definite D call. The CDR3 covers 15 residues. Trimming cost V 5 bases and J 7 bases, with 15 bases left between them. Germline CDR1 SEHNR, CDR2 FQNEAQ (reference sequence). The CDR3 protein is CASSLPQNSNSPLHF. The CDR3 coding sequence is TGTGCCAGCAGCCTCCCGCAAAACAGCAATTCACCCCTCCACTTT.

The CDR3 protein is CASSPLPRSNQPQHF. The CDR3 region has the DNA TGTGCCAGCTCACCACTTCCCAGGAGCAATCAGCCCCAGCATTTT. The chain uses TRBV18 and TRBJ1-5; D gene uncertain. Trimming left V 1 base short and J 1 base short, with 8 bases between. CDR1 KGHSH and CDR2 LQKENI come from the germline V gene. There are 15 residues in the CDR3. The variable domain in full, with the rest retrieved from reference TRBV18 and TRBJ1-5, is NAGVMQNPRHLVRRRGQEARLRCSPMKGHSHVYWYRQLPEEGLKFMVYLQKENIIDESGMPKERFSAEFPKEGPSILRIQQVVRGDSAAYFCASSPLPRSNQPQHFGDGTRLSIL.

This clonotype was observed a few times. The chain uses TRBV25-1 and TRBJ2-7, with TRBD1 identical over 9 bases. The V and J ends lost 6 bases and 2 bases, in that order; junction bases with no gene match: 2. The CDR3 consists of 13 residues. The V gene's germline CDR1 is MGHDK and CDR2 SYGVNS. The CDR3 nucleotides are TGTGCCAGCAGGGGGGACAGGGCCTACGAGCAGTACTTC. It yields the protein CASRGDRAYEQYF.

The V call is TRBV20-1, the J call TRBJ2-6; a weak D match, TRBD2 (6 bases). V lost 3 bases to trimming and J lost 0 bases, with 6 bases between them. Germline V gene data show CDR1 as DFQATT and CDR2 as SNEGSKA (reference sequence). CDR3 length: 14 amino acids. The CDR3 here is CSARTSSGANVLTF. CDR3 coding DNA: TGCAGTGCTAGGACTAGCTCTGGGGCCAACGTCCTGACTTTC.

This clonotype was counted only a few times. V and J are TRBV20-1 and TRBJ2-1; D unclear. Germline V gives CDR1 DFQATT, CDR2 SNEGSKA (reference sequence). This CDR3 has 16 amino acids. Trimming pared 2 bases from V and 4 bases from J, leaving 18 bases between. CDR3 loop: CSARLVRLGAYNEQFF. CDR3 in DNA: TGCAGTGCTAGATTGGTTCGTCTGGGCGCTTACAATGAGCAGTTCTTC.

The chain combines TRBV28 with TRBJ1-1; D gene unclear. Trimming removed 2 bases at V and 7 bases at J, with 8 bases between. The CDR3 covers 12 residues. Germline V lookup: CDR1 MDHEN, CDR2 SYDVKM. CDR3 amino acids: CASSLVPGEAFF. For the CDR3, the DNA is TGTGCCAGCAGTTTAGTGCCAGGTGAAGCTTTCTTT.

The chain carries TRBV4-2 and TRBJ2-1, with 12 bases that match TRBD2. The germline V gene has CDR1 LGHNA and CDR2 YNFKEQ. The CDR3 sequence is 18 residues long. V shed 6 bases, J shed 3 bases, and the junction held 12 bases outside the gene matches. This CDR3 reads CASRLLLAGGPGYNEQFF. The CDR3 DNA reads as TGTGCCAGCAGGCTACTCCTAGCGGGGGGGCCGGGCTACAATGAGCAGTTCTTC.

J is TRBJ2-1 and V is TRBV20-1; 11 bases align to TRBD2. Germline CDR1 is DFQATT and CDR2 is SNEGSKA (reference sequence). CDR3 size: 14 residues. J was trimmed by 5 bases and V by 5 bases; bases with no gene match: 5. The CDR3: CSAYSGRANNEQFF. DNA of the CDR3: TGCAGTGCTTATAGCGGGAGGGCCAACAATGAGCAGTTCTTC.

This clonotype has more than one count but fewer than ten. The chain uses TRBV7-2 and TRBJ2-5, with D possibly matching TRBD2 (6 bases). TRBJ2-7 matches the DNA end more closely, so the J call is doubtful. CDR3 length: 13 residues. Germline loops: CDR1 SGHTA, CDR2 FQGNSA. The DNA for the CDR3 is TGTGCCAGCAGCGGAAGCGGGTCCTACGAGCAGTACTTC. Its translation is CASSGSGSYEQYF.

This clonotype has a handful of counts. The chain joins TRBV7-2 to TRBJ2-7; D is perhaps TRBD2 (5 bases). This CDR3 comprises 14 residues. The ends were cut back, 0 bases at V and 7 bases at J, with 13 bases in the middle. CDR1 is SGHTA, CDR2 FQGNSA, per germline. CDR3 amino acids: CASSLASSFGEQYF. In DNA, the CDR3 is TGTGCCAGCAGCTTAGCGTCTAGCTTTGGGGAGCAGTACTTC.

J is TRBJ2-1 and V is TRBV5-1; TRBD2 agrees at 8 bases. Trimming cost V 5 bases and J 0 bases; bases outside gene matches: 7. CDR1 and CDR2 from the germline V gene are SGHRS and YFSETQ. The CDR3 is 16 residues long. DNA of the CDR3: TGCGCCAGCAGGCCTGAAAGCGGGAGCTCCTACAATGAGCAGTTCTTC. Protein: CASRPESGSSYNEQFF.

This clonotype was counted at least ten times. V usage is TRBV5-1 and J usage is TRBJ2-7; TRBD2 might be the D (6 bases). The CDR3 spans 14 residues. Trimming stripped 4 bases from V and 3 bases from J, with 14 bases between. Germline-derived CDR1 and CDR2 are SGHRS and YFSETQ. The CDR3 sequence is CASSRRGPNYEQYF. The CDR3 DNA reads TGCGCCAGCAGCAGGCGGGGCCCCAACTACGAGCAGTACTTC.